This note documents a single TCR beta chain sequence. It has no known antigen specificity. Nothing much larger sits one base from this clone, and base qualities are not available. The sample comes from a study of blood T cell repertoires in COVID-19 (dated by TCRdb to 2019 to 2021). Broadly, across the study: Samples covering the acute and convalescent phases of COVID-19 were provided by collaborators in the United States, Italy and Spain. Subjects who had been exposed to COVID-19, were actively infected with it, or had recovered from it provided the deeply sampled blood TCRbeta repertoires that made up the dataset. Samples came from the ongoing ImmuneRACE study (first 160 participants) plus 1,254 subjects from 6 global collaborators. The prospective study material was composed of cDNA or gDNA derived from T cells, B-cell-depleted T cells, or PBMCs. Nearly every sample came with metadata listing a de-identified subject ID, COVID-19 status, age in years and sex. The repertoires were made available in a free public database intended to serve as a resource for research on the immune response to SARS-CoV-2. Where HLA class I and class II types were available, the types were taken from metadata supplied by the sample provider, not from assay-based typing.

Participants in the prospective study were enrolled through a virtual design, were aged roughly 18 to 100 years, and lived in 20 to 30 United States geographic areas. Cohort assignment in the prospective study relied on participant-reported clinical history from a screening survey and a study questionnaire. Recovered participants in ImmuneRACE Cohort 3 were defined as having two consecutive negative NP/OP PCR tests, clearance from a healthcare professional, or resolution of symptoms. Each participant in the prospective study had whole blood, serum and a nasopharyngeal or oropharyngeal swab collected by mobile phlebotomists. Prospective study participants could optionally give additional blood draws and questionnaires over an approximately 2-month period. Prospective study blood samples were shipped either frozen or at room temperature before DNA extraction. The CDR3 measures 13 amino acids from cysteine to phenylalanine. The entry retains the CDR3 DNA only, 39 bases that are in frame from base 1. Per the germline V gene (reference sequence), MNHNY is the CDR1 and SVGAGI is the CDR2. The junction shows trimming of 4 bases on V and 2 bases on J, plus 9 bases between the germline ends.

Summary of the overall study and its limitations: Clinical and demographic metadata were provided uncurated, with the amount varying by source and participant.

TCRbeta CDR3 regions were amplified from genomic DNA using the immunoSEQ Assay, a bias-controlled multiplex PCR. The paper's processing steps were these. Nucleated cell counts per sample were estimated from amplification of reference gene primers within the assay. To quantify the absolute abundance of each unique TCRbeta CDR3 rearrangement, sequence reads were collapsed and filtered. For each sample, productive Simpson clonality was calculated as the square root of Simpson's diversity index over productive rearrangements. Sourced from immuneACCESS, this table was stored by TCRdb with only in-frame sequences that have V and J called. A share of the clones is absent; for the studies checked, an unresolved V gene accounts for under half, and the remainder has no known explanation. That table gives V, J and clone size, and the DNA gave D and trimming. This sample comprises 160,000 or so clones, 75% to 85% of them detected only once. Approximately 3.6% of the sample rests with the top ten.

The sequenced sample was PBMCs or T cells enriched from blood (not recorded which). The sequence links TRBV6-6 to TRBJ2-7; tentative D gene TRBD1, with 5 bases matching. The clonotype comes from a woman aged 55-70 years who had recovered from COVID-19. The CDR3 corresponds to CASSFATAYEQYF. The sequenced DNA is TGTGCCAGCAGTTTCGCGACAGCCTACGAGCAGTACTTC.